This TCR beta chain was identified during a study of T-cell reconstitution after alpha-beta-depleted transplantation in children. Study-level findings and limits: One year post-transplant, T-cell counts and diversity were largely derived from T cells produced anew. For some patients, TCRbeta diversity was high at day 60 because of recipient T cells and thymic progenitors that survived.

Only a few counts were recorded for this clonotype. The antigen is not known. This sample's TCRbeta library carried unique molecular identifier barcodes. TCRdb recomputed calls from the PCR reads with MiXCR, one row per CDR3 protein. In the table there are under 750,000 distinct CDR3 sequences, around 23% of which are singletons. This specimen consisted of PBMCs, mostly from graft donor cells, obtained 360 days after TCRalphabeta/CD19-depleted stem cell transplant. This clonotype was obtained from a boy under two years old who had a stem cell transplant for acute myeloid leukemia, so the T cells may come from the graft donor.

The CDR3 DNA reads as TGTGCCAGCAGCCCACGTGAGAGCAGAGAGACCCAGTACTTC. Translating it yields CASSPRESRETQYF. The chain joins TRBV12-3 or TRBV12-4 to TRBJ2-5; no reliable D call. The germline V and J ends were trimmed by 6 bases and 4 bases, with 15 bases remaining between them. This CDR3 is 14 amino acids long.